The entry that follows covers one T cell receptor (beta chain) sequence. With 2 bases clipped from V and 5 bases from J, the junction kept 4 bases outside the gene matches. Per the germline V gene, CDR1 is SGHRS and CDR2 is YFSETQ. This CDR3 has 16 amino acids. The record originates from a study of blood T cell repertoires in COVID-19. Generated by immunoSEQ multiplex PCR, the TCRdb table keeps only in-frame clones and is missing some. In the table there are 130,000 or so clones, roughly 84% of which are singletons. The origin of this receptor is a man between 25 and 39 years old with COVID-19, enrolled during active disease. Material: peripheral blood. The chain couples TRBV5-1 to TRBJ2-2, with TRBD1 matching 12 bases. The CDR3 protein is CASSFGTGGKTGELFF. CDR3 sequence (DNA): TGCGCCAGCAGCTTCGGGACAGGGGGCAAAACCGGGGAGCTGTTTTTT.